Listed below are T cell receptor beta chains from one sample, sequenced in a study of control samples from healthy donors and cancer patients. Here immunoSEQ multiplex PCR was the method, and the copy in TCRdb shows in-frame clones only, minus some. The table records approximately 100,000 clones, approximately 86% of them present only once. The specimen was blood. These receptors were obtained from a man aged 25-40 years in good health. Each CDR3 is given without its conserved first and last residue. Rows give clone size only sometimes, using once, few, many, or a class for an expanded clone.

j_gene: TRBJ1-4
abundance: few
v_gene: TRBV28
CDR3aa: AYGGANEKLF

j_gene: TRBJ1-1
abundance: NA
v_gene: TRBV5-1
CDR3aa: ASSPLGQNTEAF

j_gene: TRBJ2-2
abundance: NA
v_gene: TRBV4-2
CDR3aa: ASSPRTSGDSNTGELF

j_gene: TRBJ1-2
abundance: NA
v_gene: TRBV19
CDR3aa: ASTAQGNYGYT

j_gene: TRBJ1-2
abundance: once
v_gene: TRBV2
CDR3aa: ASTRSNYGYT

j_gene: TRBJ1-3
abundance: NA
v_gene: TRBV7-9
CDR3aa: ASSLATSSGNTIY

j_gene: TRBJ2-3
abundance: NA
v_gene: TRBV5-4
CDR3aa: ASSLEGARSTQY

j_gene: TRBJ1-1
abundance: NA
v_gene: TRBV29-1
CDR3aa: SVDTDRASEAF

j_gene: TRBJ2-5
abundance: NA
v_gene: TRBV6-5
CDR3aa: ASRRGVVGETQY

j_gene: TRBJ2-3
abundance: NA
v_gene: TRBV20-1
CDR3aa: SASWGGDSDTQY